This T cell receptor beta chain was identified during a study of T cell clones after liver transplantation. Study background: A pre-transplant mixed lymphocyte reaction with TCRbeta sequencing defined graft-donor-reactive clones followed in post-transplant blood. Draws occurred before transplant, before withdrawal, and after complete or failed withdrawal.

Data came from immunoSEQ multiplex PCR; TCRdb stores just in-frame clones and leaves some out. The data hold 95,000 to 130,000 clones, with approximately 90% observed a single time. Whole-study findings and limits: Graft donor-reactive T cells possibly entered the graft instead of undergoing deletion.

Trimming took 3 bases from V and 4 from J, leaving 16 bases between them. Per germline, CDR1 WNHNN and CDR2 SYGVQD (reference sequence). The CDR3 covers 15 residues. About this clone itself: Its specificity is unknown.

This receptor was identified in a human patient who received a liver transplant. Some T cells could come from the graft donor. The chain couples TRBV10-1 to TRBJ2-7, with D perhaps TRBD1 or TRBD2 (6 bases each). Sequenced here: CD4+ T cells from blood, sampled 12 months after liver transplant. The chain's CDR3 is CASSDGGQNHYEQYF. CDR3 sequence (DNA): TGCGCCAGCAGTGATGGGGGGCAGAACCATTACGAGCAGTACTTC.